The 27 T cell receptor beta chains below come from one sample, sequenced in a study of low-dose radiotherapy and immunotherapy resistance in tumors (dated 2022 in TCRdb). The time point label on this specimen signifies: after trial treatment. Sample treatment or condition, as interpreted from the label and publication: LDRT plus nivolumab, ipilimumab, low-dose cyclophosphamide and aspirin (RACIN trial). The data were produced on an Illumina HiSeq 2500. To make first-strand cDNA, Superscript III was used along with a set of TRAV- and TRBV-specific primers so that both the TCRalpha and TCRbeta chains were covered. TCRs were amplified for about 22 PCR cycles with Phusion, using a constant-region primer paired with the adapter attached to the V primers. TCRdb applied fastp at Q25 and MiXCR to the public reads, then kept only in-frame beta chains. Identical CDR3 proteins give one entry, which carries the most common genes and DNA. The sample yields 85,000 to 95,000 distinct CDR3 sequences; around 20% were counted once. The ten largest clones take up about 13% of the sample.

The specimen was PBMCs, collected after low-dose radiotherapy plus immunotherapy. Receptor source: a female donor with ovarian cancer.

At least ten counts were recorded for this clonotype. V is TRBV6-2 or TRBV6-3 and J is TRBJ2-6; D is unresolved. The CDR3 spans 14 residues. The germline CDR1 and CDR2 sequences are MNHEY and SVGEGT. V was pared by 7 bases and J by 2 bases, with 9 bases between. The chain's CDR3 is CASIRRPGANVLTF. CDR3 sequence (DNA): TGTGCCAGCATAAGGCGTCCTGGGGCCAACGTCCTGACTTTC.

This clonotype was picked up many times. The CDR3 sequence: CASSPSRFEEQYF. DNA for the CDR3: TGTGCCAGCAGTCCATCCCGTTTTGAGGAGCAGTACTTC. The chain has TRBV6-2 or TRBV6-3 and TRBJ2-7; D remains unclear. Germline V lookup: CDR1 MNHEY, CDR2 SVGEGT. This CDR3 is built from 13 residues. V was trimmed by 5 bases and J by 7 bases, leaving 15 bases between them.

The rearrangement links TRBV7-9 to TRBJ2-7, with 8 bases lining up with TRBD1. Germline CDR1 SEHNR, CDR2 FQNEAQ (reference sequence). CDR3 size: 14 residues. V was clipped by 3 bases and J by 6 bases; unmatched bases: 7. The CDR3 bases are TGTGCCAGCAGCTTGGCGGACAGGGATCGCGAGCAGTACTTC. It yields the protein CASSLADRDREQYF.

This clonotype was counted at least ten times. As DNA, the CDR3 is TGTGCCAGCCCTAGCGGGGGGCGCCAAGAGACCCAGTACTTC. Residues: CASPSGGRQETQYF. The V gene is TRBV6-2 or TRBV6-3, the J gene TRBJ2-5; 11 bases line up with TRBD2. Germline values: CDR1 MNHEY, CDR2 SVGEGT. V was clipped by 8 bases and J by 1 base; unmatched bases: 3. The length of the CDR3 is 14 residues.

The sample holds many counts of this clonotype. The chain uses TRBV7-6 and TRBJ1-1; 7 nucleotides align to TRBD1. This CDR3 contains 16 residues. The germline V gene has CDR1 SGHVS and CDR2 FNYEAQ. V was clipped by 5 bases and J by 1 base; unmatched bases: 10. CDR3 coding DNA: TGTGCCAGCAGCCTCAACCGACAGGGTCCGAACACTGAAGCTTTCTTT. Its protein is CASSLNRQGPNTEAFF.

The table lists this clonotype with many counts. V gene TRBV30 combines with J gene TRBJ1-5; D unclear. With 2 bases removed from V and 1 base from J, the gap between germline ends came to 18 bases. Per germline, CDR1 GTSNPN and CDR2 SVGIG (reference sequence). There are 17 residues in the CDR3. The CDR3 region has the DNA TGTGCCTGGAGTATGTCACGGAGGCTGTTGAGCAATCAGCCCCAGCATTTT. It yields the protein CAWSMSRRLLSNQPQHF.

The genes are TRBV7-2 and TRBJ2-3; TRBD2 might be the D (6 bases). Germline V CDR1 and CDR2: SGHTA, FQGNSA. Trimming removed 1 base at V and 5 bases at J, with 16 bases between. CDR3 length equals 16 residues. CDR3 region: CASSLEASAAKDTQYF. The CDR3 DNA reads TGTGCCAGCAGCTTAGAGGCTAGCGCGGCTAAAGATACGCAGTATTTT.

This clonotype appeared many times. The V call is TRBV29-1, the J call TRBJ2-3, with TRBD2 identical over 9 bases. The CDR3 has 13 residues. Trimming at V came to 7 bases and at J to 5 bases, leaving 7 bases not matched to a gene. The germline CDR1 and CDR2 sequences are SQVTM and ANQGSEA. CDR3 loop: CSAGGGAGDTQYF. CDR3 nucleotide sequence: TGCAGCGCTGGCGGGGGGGCCGGAGATACGCAGTATTTT.

Turning to this clonotype: Given a far larger clone just one base away, this is likely a sequencing read error. The V call is TRBV25-1, the J call TRBJ2-7; TRBD1 matches at 9 bases. CDR3 length equals 16 residues. The V gene's germline CDR1 is MGHDK and CDR2 SYGVNS. Trimming took 4 bases from V and 7 from J; bases not matched to a gene: 14. The CDR3 protein is CASSAQGTGRYNEQYF. The CDR3 region has the DNA TGTGCCAGCAGTGCACAAGGGACAGGGAGATACAATGAGCAGTACTTC.

On this clonotype itself: A far larger clone is only one base removed, so a read error is likely. This rearrangement joins TRBV7-6 to TRBJ2-7; 8 bases are a match to TRBD2. The CDR3 is made up of 16 amino acids. Germline CDR1 and CDR2: SGHVS and FNYEAQ. V was pared by 1 base and J by 7 bases, with 12 bases of the junction left unmatched. The CDR3 region has the DNA TGTGCCAGCAGCTTAGTACGGGAGGGCCTTGGCAATGAGCAGTACTTC. This sequence encodes CASSLVREGLGNEQYF. Complete variable domain (other parts from reference TRBV7-6 and TRBJ2-7): GAGVSQSPRYKVTKRGQDVALRCDPISGHVSLYWYRQALGQGPEFLTYFNYEAQQDKSGLPNDRFSAERPEGSISTLTIQRTEQRDSAMYRCASSLVREGLGNEQYFGPGTRLTVT.

This clonotype has a count of ten or more. The chain is built from TRBV12-3 or TRBV12-4 and TRBJ1-6; 7 positions match TRBD1. The V segment lost 5 bases and the J segment 8 bases; nucleotides outside the gene matches: 3. The CDR3 runs to 13 residues. The CDR3 coding sequence is TGTGCCAGCAGTCGAACAGGGGATTCACCCCTCCACTTT. It translates to CASSRTGDSPLHF.

In its sample, this clonotype was seen many times. The J gene is TRBJ1-2, the V gene TRBV5-1; D is unclear. The germline V gene encodes CDR1 SGHRS and CDR2 YFSETQ. The CDR3 runs to 14 residues. Trimming stripped 5 bases from V and 4 bases from J, with 15 bases between. The CDR3 is CASSFEAASYGYTF. CDR3 coding DNA: TGCGCCAGCAGTTTTGAGGCAGCCTCCTATGGCTACACCTTC. Full variable domain (rest looked up from reference TRBV5-1 and TRBJ1-2): KAGVTQTPRYLIKTRGQQVTLSCSPISGHRSVSWYQQTPGQGLQFLFEYFSETQRNKGNFPGRFSGRQFSNSRSEMNVSTLELGDSALYLCASSFEAASYGYTFGSGTRLTVV.

This chain links TRBV13 with TRBJ2-7, with D unresolved. CDR1 and CDR2 from the germline V gene are PRHDT and FYEKMQ (reference sequence). The V end lost 5 bases, the J end lost 3 bases, and 20 bases lay between the germline ends. The CDR3 has 16 residues. The CDR3 loop reads CASSARRPPHRYEQYF. The DNA of the CDR3 is TGTGCCAGCAGCGCCCGGAGACCTCCCCACCGCTACGAGCAGTACTTC.

The chain carries TRBV5-6 and TRBJ2-1; 7 bases fit TRBD1. The germline CDR1 and CDR2 sequences are SGHDT and YYEEEE. The V segment lost 0 bases and the J segment 7 bases; nucleotides outside the gene matches: 7. This CDR3 has 15 amino acids. In nucleotides, the CDR3 is TGTGCCAGCAGCTTGGTTGTAGGGGGCCGTAATGAGCAGTTCTTC. The encoded protein is CASSLVVGGRNEQFF.

This clonotype came up many times. The J gene is TRBJ2-3, the V gene TRBV5-1; D gene unclear. V shed 4 bases and J shed 5 bases, with 8 bases lying between them. The CDR3 has 12 amino acids. Germline V gene lookup returns CDR1 SGHRS and CDR2 YFSETQ. The CDR3 loop is CASSALGDTQYF. DNA for the CDR3: TGCGCCAGCAGCGCTCTCGGAGATACGCAGTATTTT.

This clonotype was recorded many times. The chain has TRBV18 and TRBJ2-3, with 7 bases that match TRBD2. Looked up from germline, CDR1 is KGHSH and CDR2 is LQKENI. The CDR3 sequence is 16 residues long. Trimming took 6 bases from V and 5 from J; bases not matched to a gene: 14. Here the CDR3 reads CASSLLPGGLKDTQYF. CDR3 coding DNA: TGTGCCAGCTCTCTACTCCCGGGAGGTCTTAAAGATACGCAGTATTTT.

The genes are TRBV3-1 and TRBJ2-1, with TRBD2 identical over 7 bases. The length of the CDR3 is 19 residues. CDR1 is LGHDT and CDR2 is YNNKEL in the germline V gene (reference sequence). The ends lost 1 base at V and 6 bases at J; junction bases unmatched: 18. This CDR3 reads CASSQVFGSRREESNEQFF. The CDR3 DNA sequence: TGTGCCAGCAGCCAAGTTTTTGGGTCGCGCCGGGAGGAAAGCAATGAGCAGTTCTTC.

The table lists this clonotype with many counts. The V gene is TRBV24-1, the J gene TRBJ2-7; possibly TRBD1 for D (6 bases). The length of the CDR3 is 13 residues. V was pared by 3 bases and J by 8 bases, with 13 bases between. In germline, CDR1 is KGHDR, CDR2 SFDVKD. CDR3 residues: CATSDADRFKQYF. In DNA, the CDR3 is TGTGCCACCAGTGATGCGGACAGATTTAAGCAGTACTTC.

With regard to this clonotype: A single base is all that separates this from a far larger clone, so a read error is likely. The J gene is TRBJ2-7, the V gene TRBV20-1; D might be TRBD2 (6 bases). The germline V gene encodes CDR1 DFQATT and CDR2 SNEGSKA (reference sequence). V was pared by 6 bases and J by 7 bases, with 16 bases between. This CDR3 has 12 residues. As DNA, the CDR3 is TGCAGTGCGAGTCGGGACTCCAATGAGCAGTACTTC. The encoded protein is CSASRDSNEQYF.

The V gene is TRBV7-3, the J gene TRBJ2-1, with 11 bases fitting TRBD2. The germline CDR1 and CDR2 sequences are SGHTA and FQGTGA. The CDR3 runs 14 residues. The V gene end was trimmed by 5 bases and the J gene end by 9 bases; junction bases not matched to a gene: 6. The CDR3: CASSLSGGATEQFF. In DNA form, the CDR3 reads TGTGCCAGCAGCCTTAGCGGGGGGGCCACTGAGCAGTTCTTC.

The V gene is TRBV6-2 or TRBV6-3, the J gene TRBJ2-7; 10 bases fit TRBD2. The CDR3 sequence is 20 residues long. J lost 3 bases, V lost 6 bases, and 23 bases had no gene match. Germline CDR1 MNHEY, CDR2 SVGEGT. CDR3 coding DNA: TGTGCCAGCAGCCATCCCCAAAAGCGGGAGGGCCTCTCTACCATCTACGAGCAGTACTTC. This encodes CASSHPQKREGLSTIYEQYF.

This clonotype occurred many times. CDR3 sequence (DNA): TGTGCCAGTGCCGAGGGGCCGGTAGGTACGCAGTATTTT. It codes for CASAEGPVGTQYF. The V and J genes are TRBV6-2 or TRBV6-3 and TRBJ2-3; D tentatively reads TRBD1 or TRBD2 (5 bases each). The CDR3 is made up of 13 amino acids. Trimming took off 9 bases at V and 8 bases at J, with 18 bases between the two ends. Germline assignment: CDR1 MNHEY and CDR2 SVGEGT.

This clonotype has ten or more counts. The J gene is TRBJ1-4, the V gene TRBV7-9, with 7 bases identical to TRBD1. The CDR3 is made up of 15 amino acids. J lost 5 bases, V lost 5 bases, and 8 bases had no gene match. The germline V gene encodes CDR1 SEHNR and CDR2 FQNEAQ (reference sequence). This CDR3 reads CASSPSGTANEKLFF. In DNA, the CDR3 is TGTGCCAGCAGCCCAAGCGGGACAGCGAATGAAAAACTGTTTTTT.

In regard to this clonotype: A read error may explain this, as a much larger clone is one base away. Here the CDR3 omits its conserved ending phenylalanine or tryptophan, so a read error is the likely source. This rearrangement joins TRBV12-3 or TRBV12-4 to TRBJ2-1; 10 bases fit TRBD1. The CDR3 totals 18 residues. V dropped 6 bases and J dropped 0; count of bases not matched to a gene: 11. CDR3 region: CASSPGTGAGGSYNEQFL. The CDR3 DNA reads TGTGCCAGCAGCCCCGGGACAGGGGCCGGGGGCTCCTACAATGAGCAGTTCTTA.

This clonotype was observed many times. The J gene is TRBJ2-2, the V gene TRBV6-2 or TRBV6-3; 14 nucleotides match TRBD2. The J segment lost 7 bases and the V segment lost 4 bases, leaving 2 bases of the junction unmatched. The CDR3 sequence is 15 residues long. Germline V gene lookup returns CDR1 MNHEY and CDR2 SVGEGT. For the CDR3, the DNA is TGTGCCAGCAGTTCAGGACTAGCGGGAGGCGGGGAGCTGTTTTTT. Residues: CASSSGLAGGGELFF.

Ten or more counts support this clonotype. The chain recombines TRBV29-1 with TRBJ1-2; the match to TRBD1 covers 10 bases. V was clipped by 6 bases and J by 5 bases; unmatched bases: 3. Germline assignment: CDR1 SQVTM and CDR2 ANQGSEA. This CDR3 has 12 residues. Here the CDR3 reads CSVGTGEYGYTF. In DNA form, the CDR3 reads TGCAGCGTCGGGACAGGGGAGTATGGCTACACCTTC.

There are many counts of this clonotype. The V and J genes are TRBV6-2 or TRBV6-3 and TRBJ2-3; 10 nucleotides agree with TRBD2. Unmatched junction bases numbered 15, after V lost 6 bases and J lost 6 bases. Germline lookup yields CDR1 MNHEY and CDR2 SVGEGT. This CDR3 has 17 residues. The CDR3 reads CASSRMWTSGTYDTQYF. The CDR3, as DNA: TGTGCCAGCAGCCGTATGTGGACTAGCGGAACGTACGATACGCAGTATTTT.